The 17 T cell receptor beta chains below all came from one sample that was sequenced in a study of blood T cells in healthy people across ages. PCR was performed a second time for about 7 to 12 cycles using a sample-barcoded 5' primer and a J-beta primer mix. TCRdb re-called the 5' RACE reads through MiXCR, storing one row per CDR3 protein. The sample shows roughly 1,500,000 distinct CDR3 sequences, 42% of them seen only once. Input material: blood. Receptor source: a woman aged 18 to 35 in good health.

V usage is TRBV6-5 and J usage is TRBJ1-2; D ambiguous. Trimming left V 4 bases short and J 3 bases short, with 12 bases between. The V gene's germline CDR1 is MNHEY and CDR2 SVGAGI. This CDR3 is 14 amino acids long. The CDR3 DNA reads TGTGCCAGCAGTTCCGAGGCAGGAGACTATGGCTACACCTTC. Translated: CASSSEAGDYGYTF.

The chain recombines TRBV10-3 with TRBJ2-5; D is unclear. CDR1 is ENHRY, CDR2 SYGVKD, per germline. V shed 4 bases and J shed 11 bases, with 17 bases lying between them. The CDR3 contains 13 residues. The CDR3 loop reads CAISGDAVNEQYF. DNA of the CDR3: TGTGCCATCAGTGGGGATGCGGTAAATGAGCAGTACTTC.

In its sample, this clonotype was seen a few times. DNA of the CDR3: TGTGCCAGCACCCTCGACCGTACGACGCAGTATTTT. This encodes CASTLDRTTQYF. This sequence joins TRBV7-2 and TRBJ2-3; D is undetermined. This CDR3 spans 12 amino acids. V was pared by 7 bases and J by 9 bases, with 14 bases between. Germline CDR1 SGHTA, CDR2 FQGNSA.

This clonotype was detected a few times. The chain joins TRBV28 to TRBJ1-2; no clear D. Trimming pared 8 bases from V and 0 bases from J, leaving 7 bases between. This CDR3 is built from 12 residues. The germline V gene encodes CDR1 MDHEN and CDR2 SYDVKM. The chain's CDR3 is CASLWANYGYTF. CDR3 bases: TGTGCCAGCCTCTGGGCTAACTATGGCTACACCTTC.

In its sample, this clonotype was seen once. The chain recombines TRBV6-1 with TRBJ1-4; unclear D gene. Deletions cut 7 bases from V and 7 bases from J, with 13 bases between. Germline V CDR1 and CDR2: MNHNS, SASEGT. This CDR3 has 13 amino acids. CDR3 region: CASIWAEGEKLFF. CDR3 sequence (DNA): TGTGCCAGCATATGGGCTGAGGGTGAAAAACTGTTTTTT.

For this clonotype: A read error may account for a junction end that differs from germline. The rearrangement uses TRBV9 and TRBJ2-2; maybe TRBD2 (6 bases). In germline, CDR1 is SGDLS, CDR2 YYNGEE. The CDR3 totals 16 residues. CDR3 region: CASSVAPGTLTGGLFF. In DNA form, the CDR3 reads TGTGCCAGCAGCGTAGCCCCCGGGACCCTCACCGGGGGGCTGTTTTTT. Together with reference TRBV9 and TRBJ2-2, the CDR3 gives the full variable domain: DSGVTQTPKHLITATGQRVTLRCSPRSGDLSVYWYQQSLDQGLQFLIQYYNGEERAKGNILERFSAQQFPDLHSELNLSSLELGDSALYFCASSVAPGTLTGGLFFGEGSRLTVL.

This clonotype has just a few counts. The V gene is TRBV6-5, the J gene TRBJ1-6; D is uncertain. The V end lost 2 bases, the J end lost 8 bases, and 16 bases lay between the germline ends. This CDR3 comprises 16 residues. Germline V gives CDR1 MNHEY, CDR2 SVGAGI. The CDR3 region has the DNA TGTGCCAGCAGTTACACAAATGGGGTTTTGGATTCACCCCTCCACTTT. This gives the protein CASSYTNGVLDSPLHF.

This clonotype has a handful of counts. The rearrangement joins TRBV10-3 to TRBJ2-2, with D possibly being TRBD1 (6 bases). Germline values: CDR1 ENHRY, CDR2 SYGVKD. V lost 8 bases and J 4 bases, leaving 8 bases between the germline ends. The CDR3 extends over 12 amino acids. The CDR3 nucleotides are TGTGCCATCCTCAGGGGCACCGGGGAGCTGTTTTTT. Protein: CAILRGTGELFF.

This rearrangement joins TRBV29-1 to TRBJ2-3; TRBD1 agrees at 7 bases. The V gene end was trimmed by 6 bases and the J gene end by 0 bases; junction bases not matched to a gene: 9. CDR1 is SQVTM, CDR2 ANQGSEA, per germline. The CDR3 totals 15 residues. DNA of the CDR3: TGCAGCGTGGGGCTGAACAGGGGCAGCACAGATACGCAGTATTTT. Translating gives CSVGLNRGSTDTQYF.

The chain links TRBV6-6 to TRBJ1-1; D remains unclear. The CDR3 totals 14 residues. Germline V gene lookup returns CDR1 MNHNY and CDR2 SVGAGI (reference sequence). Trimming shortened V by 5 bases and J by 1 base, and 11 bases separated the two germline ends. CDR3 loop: CASSHPPGNTEAFF. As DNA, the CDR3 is TGTGCCAGCAGTCACCCCCCTGGGAACACTGAAGCTTTCTTT.

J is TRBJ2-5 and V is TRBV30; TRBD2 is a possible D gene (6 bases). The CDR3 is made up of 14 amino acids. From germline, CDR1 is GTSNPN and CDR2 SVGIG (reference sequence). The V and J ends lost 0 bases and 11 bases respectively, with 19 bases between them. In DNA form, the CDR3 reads TGTGCCTGGAGTGTACAGTCGGGAGCTTGGGAGCAGTACTTC. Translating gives CAWSVQSGAWEQYF. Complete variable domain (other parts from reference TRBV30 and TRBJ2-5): SQTIHQWPATLVQPVGSPLSLECTVEGTSNPNLYWYRQAAGRGLQLLFYSVGIGQISSEVPQNLSASRPQDRQFILSSKKLLLSDSGFYLCAWSVQSGAWEQYFGPGTRLLVL.

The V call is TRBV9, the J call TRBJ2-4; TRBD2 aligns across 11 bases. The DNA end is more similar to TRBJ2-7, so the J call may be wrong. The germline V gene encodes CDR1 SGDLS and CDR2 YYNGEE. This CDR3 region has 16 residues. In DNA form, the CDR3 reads TGTGCCAGCAGCGACCAAATCACTAGCGGGAGCGCCGAGCAGTACTTC. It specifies CASSDQITSGSAEQYF.

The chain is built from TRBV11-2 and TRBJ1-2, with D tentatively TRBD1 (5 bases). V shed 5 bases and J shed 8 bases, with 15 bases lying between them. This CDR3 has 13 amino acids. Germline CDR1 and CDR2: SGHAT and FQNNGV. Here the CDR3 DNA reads TGTGCCAGCAGCAAGCGCGAGGGGTGGGGCTACACCTTC. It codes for CASSKREGWGYTF.

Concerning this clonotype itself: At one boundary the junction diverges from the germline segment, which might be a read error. Here the CDR3 DNA reads TGTGCCACCAGCACCGGGGATATGCAGTATTTT. Translation: CATSTGDMQYF. The chain recombines TRBV12-3 or TRBV12-4 with TRBJ2-3, with D possibly being TRBD2 (5 bases). This CDR3 region has 11 residues.

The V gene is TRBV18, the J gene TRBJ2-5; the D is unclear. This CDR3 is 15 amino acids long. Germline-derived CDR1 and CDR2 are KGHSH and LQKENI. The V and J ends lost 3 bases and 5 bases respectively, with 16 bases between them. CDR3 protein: CASSPRNGRRETQYF. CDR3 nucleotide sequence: TGTGCCAGCTCACCCCGTAACGGGCGGCGGGAGACCCAGTACTTC.

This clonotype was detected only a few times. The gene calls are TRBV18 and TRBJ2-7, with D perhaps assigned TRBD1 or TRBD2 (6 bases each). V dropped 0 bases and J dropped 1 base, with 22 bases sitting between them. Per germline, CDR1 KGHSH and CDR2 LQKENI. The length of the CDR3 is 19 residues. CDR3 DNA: TGTGCCAGCTCACCACCGAATCAATATGGGGGGCGAGAATCCTACGAGCAGTACTTC. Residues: CASSPPNQYGGRESYEQYF.

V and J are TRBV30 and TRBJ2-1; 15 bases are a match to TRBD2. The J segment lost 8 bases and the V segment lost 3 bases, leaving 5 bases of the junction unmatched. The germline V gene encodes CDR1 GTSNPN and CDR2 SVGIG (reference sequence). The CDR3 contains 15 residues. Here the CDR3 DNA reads TGTGCCTGGAGCGTAAGGACTAGCGGGAGGGATGAGCAGTTCTTC. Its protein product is CAWSVRTSGRDEQFF.